A selection of T cell receptor beta chains follows, all from one sample in a study of T cell responses to AZD1222 COVID-19 vaccine. TCRdb's table, derived via immunoSEQ multiplex PCR, lists solely in-frame clones and lacks some. The sample holds some 200,000 clones, more than 85% seen once. The material sequenced was peripheral blood, taken 28 days after the second AZD1222 dose. These receptors all stem from an adult who received the AZD1222 COVID-19 vaccine. The CDR3 runs from the conserved cysteine through the conserved F or W. Fields, in order: D gene, V gene, clone size, J gene, CDR3 DNA, CDR3 protein. The D gene is left open where the match is weak. Only part of the rows carry a size: once, few, many, or a class if the clone is expanded.

>TRBD1|TRBV5-1|-|TRBJ1-5
TGCGCCAGCAGCGACCGGGACAGGGGGCTTTATAGCAATCAGCCCCAGCATTTT
CASSDRDRGLYSNQPQHF
>-|TRBV10-3|-|TRBJ2-6
TGTGCCATCAGTGAAAGGGCTGGGGCCAACGTCCTGACTTTC
CAISERAGANVLTF
>-|TRBV2|-|TRBJ2-7
TGTGCCAGCGGCACCGGACCCCCCTACGAGCAGTACTTC
CASGTGPPYEQYF
>TRBD2|TRBV28|-|TRBJ2-5
TGTGCCAGCAGCCCAACCCGGGGGGGGACAGAGACCCAGTACTTC
CASSPTRGGTETQYF
>-|TRBV18|-|TRBJ1-1
TGTGCCAGCTCACCAAGGGCTGGGGACGGGACCACTGAAGCTTTCTTT
CASSPRAGDGTTEAFF
>-|TRBV30|-|TRBJ2-7
TGTGCCTGGAGGGAGGAGAACGAGCAGTACTTC
CAWREENEQYF
>-|TRBV6-5|-|TRBJ1-5
TGTGCCATTCAAAGCGGTGGTCAGCCCCAGCATTTT
CAIQSGGQPQHF
>-|TRBV25-1|-|TRBJ2-7
TGTGCCAGCAGTGAATGGGGCGGCTACGAGCAGTACTTC
CASSEWGGYEQYF
>TRBD1|TRBV19|-|TRBJ1-5
TGTGCCAGTAGTATAAGGCGGGACAGGGGGCTCGAACAGCCCCAGCATTTT
CASSIRRDRGLEQPQHF
>-|TRBV9|once|TRBJ2-5
TGTGCCAGCAGCGCCTTTACAGGGCAGGGGACCCAGTACTTC
CASSAFTGQGTQYF
>TRBD1|TRBV5-4|-|TRBJ1-1
TGTGCCAGCAGCCCTGGGACAGGAAAGGGGACAACTGAAGCTTTCTTT
CASSPGTGKGTTEAFF
>-|TRBV5-1|few|TRBJ1-2
TGCGCCAGCAGCTTGGGGACCTCTTCGGTCTACACCTTC
CASSLGTSSVYTF
>-|TRBV28|-|TRBJ1-1
TGTGCCAGCAGTTTACCTCAGGGCTCCCACACTGAAGCTTTCTTT
CASSLPQGSHTEAFF
>-|TRBV7-9|-|TRBJ2-3
TGTGCCAGCAGCCGCCAGGGAGATACGCAGTATTTT
CASSRQGDTQYF
>-|TRBV30|-|TRBJ1-2
TGTGCCTGGAGTGTAAAACCCGGGGGCAATGGCTACACCTTC
CAWSVKPGGNGYTF
>TRBD1|TRBV15|-|TRBJ2-7
TGTGCCACCAGCAGGAATCCACAGGGGGCTAGGGGGATGGGCGAGCAGTACTTC
CATSRNPQGARGMGEQYF
>-|TRBV4-1|-|TRBJ1-5
TGCGCCAGCAGCCAATCCGAACCGTGGCCCCAGCATTTT
CASSQSEPWPQHF
>-|TRBV19|-|TRBJ1-5
TGTGCCAGTAGTCCAAAACCGGGACAAGATAGCAATCAGCCCCAGCATTTT
CASSPKPGQDSNQPQHF
>TRBD1|TRBV5-1|-|TRBJ1-6
TGCGCCAGCAGAAGGATGGGACAGTCTATCTATAATTCACCCCTCCACTTT
CASRRMGQSIYNSPLHF
>-|TRBV13|-|TRBJ1-2
TGTGCCAGCAGCTTAGGCCGTGGGGTCTATGGCTACACCTTC
CASSLGRGVYGYTF
>-|TRBV5-1|-|TRBJ2-1
TGCGCCAGCAGCTACACTACGGCTAGCTCCTACAATGAGCAGTTCTTC
CASSYTTASSYNEQFF
>-|TRBV7-3|-|TRBJ2-3
TGTGCCAGCTCGGCGGTTAGCACAGATACGCAGTATTTT
CASSAVSTDTQYF
>-|TRBV10-3|-|TRBJ1-4
TGTGCCATCAGTGATCGGGAAAAACTGTTTTTT
CAISDREKLFF
>-|TRBV12-1|once|TRBJ2-3
TGTGCCAGCAGCTTTTACCCTAGCGGGAGGGCCGATACGCAGTATTTT
CASSFYPSGRADTQYF
>-|TRBV27|-|TRBJ1-1
TGTGCCAGCAGTTTAATGTCCATTGGGAGTAAGGAAGCTTTCTTT
CASSLMSIGSKEAFF
>-|TRBV27|-|TRBJ1-3
TGTGCCAGCAGTCCGATTTATGACGTGGGGAGCTCTGGAAACACCATATATTTT
CASSPIYDVGSSGNTIYF
>TRBD1|TRBV6-1|-|TRBJ2-5
TGTGCCAGCAGTGACCCTGGGACAGCGTACCAAGAGACCCAGTACTTC
CASSDPGTAYQETQYF
>-|TRBV30|-|TRBJ1-2
TGTGCCTGGCGACCCGGGGGCCTTCATGGCTACACCTTC
CAWRPGGLHGYTF
>TRBD1|TRBV7-8|-|TRBJ2-5
TGTGCCAGCAGCTATAGGACAGGGCGGGGAGAGACCCAGTACTTC
CASSYRTGRGETQYF
>-|TRBV6-5|-|TRBJ1-6
TGTGCCAGCAGCATAACCGAGGACAGCTCACCCCTCCACTTT
CASSITEDSSPLHF